Each of the 24 T cell receptor beta chains below was sequenced from the same sample in a study of cytomegalovirus exposure and HLA in healthy donors. Primers for the PCR totalled 60 Vbeta and 13 Jbeta. Using immunoSEQ multiplex PCR, the repertoire was profiled, and TCRdb retains in-frame clones only, with some absent. The table includes around 110,000 clones, roughly 80% detected once. Material: PBMCs. These TCRs come from a man aged 25 to 40 in good health and CMV-seronegative.

This chain uses TRBV28 with TRBJ1-1, with TRBD1 matching 9 bases. Germline V gene sequence: CDR1 MDHEN, CDR2 SYDVKM. J was trimmed by 1 base and V by 6 bases; bases with no gene match: 12. CDR3 length: 17 amino acids. CDR3 nucleotides: TGTGCCAGCAGCCGACTCGCCACGACAGGGGGGAACACTGAAGCTTTCTTT. Amino acids: CASSRLATTGGNTEAFF.

This rearrangement joins TRBV5-1 to TRBJ2-1; 16 positions match TRBD2. Losses at the gene ends were 6 bases for V and 5 bases for J; bases not matched to a gene: 8. CDR3 length equals 17 residues. Germline V gene sequence: CDR1 SGHRS, CDR2 YFSETQ. For the CDR3, the DNA is TGCGCCAGCAAGCCGGGACTAGCGGGGGGGCCGGACAATGAGCAGTTCTTC. This codes for CASKPGLAGGPDNEQFF.

The chain recombines TRBV28 with TRBJ2-5; 7 positions agree with TRBD1. The CDR3 covers 14 residues. The J segment lost 1 base and the V segment lost 4 bases, leaving 3 bases of the junction unmatched. In germline, CDR1 is MDHEN, CDR2 SYDVKM. For the CDR3, the DNA is TGTGCCAGCAGTTCGACAGGGTCCCAAGAGACCCAGTACTTC. Translation: CASSSTGSQETQYF.

The chain uses TRBV6-6 and TRBJ1-1, with 8 bases matching TRBD1. The J segment lost 5 bases and the V segment lost 9 bases, leaving 11 bases of the junction unmatched. From germline, CDR1 is MNHNY and CDR2 SVGAGI (reference sequence). This CDR3 spans 14 amino acids. The chain's CDR3 is CASLLRTGKTEAFF. The CDR3 DNA follows: TGTGCCAGTCTATTAAGGACAGGGAAGACTGAAGCTTTCTTT.

V usage is TRBV5-1 and J usage is TRBJ2-1; the match to TRBD2 covers 7 bases. The CDR3 is made up of 18 amino acids. J lost 9 bases, V lost 4 bases, and 22 bases had no gene match. Germline V gene sequence: CDR1 SGHRS, CDR2 YFSETQ. The CDR3 loop reads CASSPGLLLLGGKGEQFF. In nucleotides, the CDR3 is TGCGCCAGCAGCCCGGGACTCCTATTACTGGGGGGGAAGGGTGAGCAGTTCTTC.

This clone was found once. CDR3 amino acids: CASSLEFGENEQYF. CDR3 nucleotide sequence: TGTGCCAGCAGCTTAGAATTCGGGGAGAACGAGCAGTACTTC. The rearrangement uses TRBV7-9 and TRBJ2-7; tentatively, D is TRBD2 (5 bases). In germline, CDR1 is SEHNR, CDR2 FQNEAQ (reference sequence). The V and J ends lost 1 base and 5 bases respectively, with 12 bases between them. There are 14 residues in the CDR3.

The V and J genes are TRBV14 and TRBJ2-2, with D possibly TRBD1 on 6 matching bases. CDR3 length: 15 residues. The germline CDR1 and CDR2 sequences are SGHDN and FVKESK. V lost 2 bases and J lost 13, with 20 bases in between. For the CDR3, the DNA is TGTGCCAGCAGCCAACCAGACAGGTCCCCCGCGGGGCTGTTTTTT. Translating it yields CASSQPDRSPAGLFF.

This clone occurred once. The chain uses TRBV19 and TRBJ2-1, with TRBD1 matching 7 bases. Germline-derived CDR1 and CDR2 are LNHDA and SQIVND (reference sequence). Trimming at V came to 4 bases and at J to 5 bases, leaving 8 bases not matched to a gene. CDR3 size: 15 residues. The DNA for the CDR3 is TGTGCCAGTAGTACCCGACGGGACAGAGACAATGAGCAGTTCTTC. Translated: CASSTRRDRDNEQFF.

The chain combines TRBV7-2 with TRBJ2-1; D is possibly TRBD2 (6 bases). CDR1 and CDR2 from the germline V gene are SGHTA and FQGNSA. The CDR3 covers 15 residues. V was cut by 1 base and J by 6 bases, with 13 bases left in between. As DNA, the CDR3 is TGTGCCAGCAGCTTAGGGCGGGGCCCCGGCAATGAGCAGTTCTTC. Encoded protein: CASSLGRGPGNEQFF.

The chain carries TRBV6-5 and TRBJ1-3; TRBD1 is a possible D gene (6 bases). Per the germline V gene, CDR1 is MNHEY and CDR2 is SVGAGI. V lost 7 bases and J lost 0, with 13 bases in between. The CDR3 consists of 15 residues. CDR3 residues: CASTPGAVSGNTIYF. DNA of the CDR3: TGTGCCAGCACCCCAGGGGCCGTCTCTGGAAACACCATATATTTT.

This clone was detected only a few times. This chain links TRBV5-6 with TRBJ2-7; TRBD2 matches 7 bases. CDR1 and CDR2 (germline): SGHDT, YYEEEE. The CDR3 totals 16 residues. V shed 3 bases and J 2 bases; nucleotides not matched to a gene: 11. CDR3 loop: CASSSLPTSPPYEQYF. In DNA, the CDR3 is TGTGCCAGCAGCTCGCTCCCGACTAGCCCTCCCTACGAGCAGTACTTC.

The chain is built from TRBV5-5 and TRBJ1-5; D perhaps matches TRBD1 (5 bases). The V end was cut by 1 base, the J end by 3 bases, with 17 bases between. CDR1 and CDR2 from the germline V gene are SGHKS and YYEKEE (reference sequence). The CDR3 covers 17 residues. The CDR3 loop is CASSLYGHGGANQPQHF. DNA of the CDR3: TGTGCCAGCAGCTTGTACGGACACGGAGGGGCCAATCAGCCCCAGCATTTT.

J is TRBJ1-2 and V is TRBV9; D is unresolved. Per germline, CDR1 SGDLS and CDR2 YYNGEE. The CDR3 sequence is 14 residues long. Trimming pared 1 base from V and 8 bases from J, leaving 15 bases between. The CDR3 loop is CASSVLTVGRGYTF. The CDR3 nucleotides read TGTGCCAGCAGCGTACTCACAGTAGGTAGAGGCTACACCTTC.

The rearrangement joins TRBV7-6 to TRBJ1-5; 9 bases align to TRBD1. The CDR3 spans 15 residues. Looked up from germline, CDR1 is SGHVS and CDR2 is FNYEAQ. V lost 2 bases and J lost 4; bases outside the gene matches: 3. The CDR3 sequence is CASSLNRGPNQPQHF. DNA of the CDR3: TGTGCCAGCAGCTTAAACAGGGGGCCGAATCAGCCCCAGCATTTT. Using reference TRBV7-6 and TRBJ1-5 for the parts outside the CDR3, the full variable domain is GAGVSQSPRYKVTKRGQDVALRCDPISGHVSLYWYRQALGQGPEFLTYFNYEAQQDKSGLPNDRFSAERPEGSISTLTIQRTEQRDSAMYRCASSLNRGPNQPQHFGDGTRLSIL.

CDR3 in DNA: TGCGCCAGCAGCCCGGGGGATAGCACAGATACGCAGTATTTT. Protein: CASSPGDSTDTQYF. This chain connects TRBV4-3 to TRBJ2-3, with a tentative D call TRBD2 (6 bases). This CDR3 is built from 14 residues. Germline V lookup: CDR1 LGHNA, CDR2 YSLEER. The V end was cut by 4 bases, the J end by 0 bases, with 8 bases between.

The gene calls are TRBV29-1 and TRBJ1-3; D is unresolved. Germline V gene sequence: CDR1 SQVTM, CDR2 ANQGSEA. The V end lost 3 bases, the J end lost 8 bases, and 11 bases lay between the germline ends. This CDR3 has 12 amino acids. CDR3 DNA: TGCAGCGTTGAGCAGGCCCGCGACACCATATATTTT. This gives the protein CSVEQARDTIYF. The variable domain in full, with the rest retrieved from reference TRBV29-1 and TRBJ1-3, is SAVISQKPSRDICQRGTSLTIQCQVDSQVTMMFWYRQQPGQSLTLIATANQGSEATYESGFVIDKFPISRPNLTFSTLTVSNMSPEDSSIYLCSVEQARDTIYFGEGSWLTVV.

The chain carries TRBV25-1 and TRBJ2-6, with TRBD1 matching 8 bases. CDR1 is MGHDK and CDR2 is SYGVNS in the germline V gene. The CDR3 has 15 amino acids. The junction had 6 bases not matched to a gene; V was cut back by 5 bases and J by 6 bases. In DNA form, the CDR3 reads TGTGCCAGCAGTACGGACAGGGATGTGGCCAACGTCCTGACTTTC. Amino acids: CASSTDRDVANVLTF.

The chain combines TRBV9 with TRBJ2-1; D possibly corresponds to TRBD2 (7 bases). CDR1 and CDR2 from the germline V gene are SGDLS and YYNGEE. The V end was cut by 0 bases, the J end by 1 base, with 17 bases between. The CDR3 spans 18 residues. CDR3 sequence reads: CASSVAEGGAGSYNEQFF. The CDR3 DNA is TGTGCCAGCAGCGTAGCTGAGGGGGGGGCCGGGTCCTACAATGAGCAGTTCTTC.

This clone was picked up a small number of times. The CDR3 bases are TGTGCCAGCAGTTTGGGGGGTGGAAACACCATATATTTT. Its translation is CASSLGGGNTIYF. This rearrangement joins TRBV28 to TRBJ1-3, with D perhaps TRBD1 (5 bases). The CDR3 is 13 residues long. The V end was cut by 3 bases, the J end by 3 bases, with 6 bases between. Germline CDR1 MDHEN, CDR2 SYDVKM.

The rearrangement links TRBV29-1 to TRBJ1-1; D perhaps matches TRBD1 (6 bases). This CDR3 is 11 amino acids long. Looked up from germline, CDR1 is SQVTM and CDR2 is ANQGSEA. Trimming stripped 7 bases from V and 5 bases from J, with 11 bases between. CDR3 loop: CSALQGTEAFF. Written as DNA, the CDR3 is TGCAGCGCACTACAGGGTACTGAAGCTTTCTTT.

This chain joins TRBV13 and TRBJ2-5, with 7 bases fitting TRBD2. The CDR3 extends over 14 amino acids. After removal of 1 base from V and 4 bases from J, the junction contained 3 bases not matched to a gene. Germline values: CDR1 PRHDT, CDR2 FYEKMQ (reference sequence). CDR3 sequence (DNA): TGTGCCAGCAGCTTAGTTCGGGAGGCAGAGACCCAGTACTTC. This gives the protein CASSLVREAETQYF.

The chain's CDR3 is CASSHRGTDEQFF. In nucleotides, the CDR3 is TGTGCCAGCAGCCACCGAGGGACAGACGAGCAGTTCTTC. The V and J genes are TRBV5-4 and TRBJ2-1, with 7 bases aligning to TRBD1. In germline, CDR1 is SGHNT, CDR2 YYREEE (reference sequence). This CDR3 has 13 amino acids. Trimming cost V 4 bases and J 10 bases; bases outside gene matches: 8.

The gene calls are TRBV28 and TRBJ2-1, with 9 bases lining up with TRBD1. Germline loops: CDR1 MDHEN, CDR2 SYDVKM. V gave up 5 bases and J gave up 5 bases; unmatched junction bases: 13. The CDR3 sequence is 17 residues long. The DNA for the CDR3 is TGTGCCAGCAGTACCGTACAGGGGGCGAGTAGAAACAATGAGCAGTTCTTC. As protein: CASSTVQGASRNNEQFF.

The chain uses TRBV5-6 and TRBJ1-3; the D is unclear. The length of the CDR3 is 15 residues. Germline loops: CDR1 SGHDT, CDR2 YYEEEE. Between the trimmed V and J ends, which lost 1 base and 0 bases, there was a span of 8 bases. The CDR3 reads CASSLSPGSGNTIYF. CDR3 in DNA: TGTGCCAGCAGCTTGAGCCCGGGCTCTGGAAACACCATATATTTT.